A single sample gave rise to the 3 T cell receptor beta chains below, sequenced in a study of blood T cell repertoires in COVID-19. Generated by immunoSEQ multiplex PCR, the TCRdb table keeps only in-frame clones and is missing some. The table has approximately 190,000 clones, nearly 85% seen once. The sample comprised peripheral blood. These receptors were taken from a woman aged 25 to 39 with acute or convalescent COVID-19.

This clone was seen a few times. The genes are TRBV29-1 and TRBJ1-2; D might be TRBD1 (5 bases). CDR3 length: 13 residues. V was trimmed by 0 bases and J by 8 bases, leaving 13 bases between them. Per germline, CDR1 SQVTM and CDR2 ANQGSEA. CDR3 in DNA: TGCAGCGTTGAAGAACAAGGGGTCGGGGGCTACACCTTC. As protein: CSVEEQGVGGYTF.

CDR3 nucleotide sequence: TGTGCCATCAGTGATCAGCGGGAAGCCTACGAGCAGTACTTC. It is translated as CAISDQREAYEQYF. The V gene is TRBV10-3, the J gene TRBJ2-7; TRBD2 matches at 7 bases. This CDR3 region has 14 residues. Germline lookup yields CDR1 ENHRY and CDR2 SYGVKD. V dropped 3 bases and J dropped 2; count of bases not matched to a gene: 4.

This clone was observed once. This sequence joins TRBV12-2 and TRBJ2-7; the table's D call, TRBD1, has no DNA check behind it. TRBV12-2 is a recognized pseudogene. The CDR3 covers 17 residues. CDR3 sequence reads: CASRLQTDRGVPYEQYF. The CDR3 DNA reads TGTGCAAGTCGCTTGCAGACCGACAGGGGCGTCCCCTACGAGCAGTACTTC.